This T cell receptor beta chain was sequenced for a study of T cell changes during pregnancy in multiple sclerosis (dated by TCRdb to the late 2010s). Background for the entire study: The study looked at changes in the T cell repertoire across pregnancy in women with multiple sclerosis.

Notes on this clone: It lacks a known antigen. Base qualities are not at hand, and no much larger clone is one base apart.

The library came from the immunoSEQ multiplex PCR assay. What TCRdb holds here is the immuneACCESS table cut down to in-frame rearrangements. Part of the clones is not present; checked against another copy, under half of the missing clones reflect an unresolved V gene, and the others are unexplained. The sample contains 45,000 to 65,000 clones, approximately 90% of them found a single time. The ten largest clones take up 3% to 4% of the sample. The cysteine opens and the phenylalanine closes a CDR3 of 14 amino acids. Only CDR3 DNA is held: 42 bases, read in frame from base 1. V is shortened by 6 bases, J by 5 bases, and the region joining them spans 13 bases. CDR1 is given as MGHDK and CDR2 as SYGVNS, both from the germline V gene.

This sequence uses TRBV25-1 and TRBJ2-2, and possibly TRBD1, on 6 matching bases. This TCR was recovered from a female donor in good health, enrolled as a control in a pregnancy study. The sequences come from peripheral blood, collected after pregnancy. The sequenced DNA: TGTGCCAGCAGCACCAGACAGGATACCGGGGAGCTGTTTTTT. Its protein is CASSTRQDTGELFF.